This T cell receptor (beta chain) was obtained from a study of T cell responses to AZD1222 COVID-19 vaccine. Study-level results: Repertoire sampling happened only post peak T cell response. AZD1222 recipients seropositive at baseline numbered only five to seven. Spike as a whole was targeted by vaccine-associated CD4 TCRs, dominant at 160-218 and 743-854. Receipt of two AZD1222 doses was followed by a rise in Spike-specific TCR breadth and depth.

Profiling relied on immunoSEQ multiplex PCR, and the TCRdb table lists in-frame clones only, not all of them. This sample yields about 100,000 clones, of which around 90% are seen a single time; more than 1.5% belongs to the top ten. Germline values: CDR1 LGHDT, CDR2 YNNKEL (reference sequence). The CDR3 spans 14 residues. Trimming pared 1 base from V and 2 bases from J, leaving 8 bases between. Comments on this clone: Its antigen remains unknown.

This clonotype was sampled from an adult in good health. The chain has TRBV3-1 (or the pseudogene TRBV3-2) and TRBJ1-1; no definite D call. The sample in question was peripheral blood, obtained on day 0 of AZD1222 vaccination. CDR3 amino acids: CASSQAGGNTEAFF. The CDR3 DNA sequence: TGTGCCAGCAGCCAAGCGGGCGGAAACACTGAAGCTTTCTTT.